The clone carrying this TCR beta chain was seen at least ten times. Its target is unknown. Trimming stripped 3 bases from V and 1 base from J, with 13 bases between. Germline V gene data show CDR1 as SGDLS and CDR2 as YYNGEE. The CDR3 is made up of 15 amino acids. Researchers took RNA transcripts and amplified TCR beta CDR3 regions from them. HTBI primers primed a first-round RT-PCR, and a second-round multiplex PCR followed. A single record per CDR3 protein comes from TCRdb applying MiXCR to the multiplex PCR reads. Seen here are more than 300,000 distinct CDR3 sequences, about 17% observed once, and the top ten hold roughly 2.3%. Hyperthyroidism in these 18- to 65-year-old patients was newly diagnosed, lasting under 2 months. Enrollment excluded any patients with other autoimmune diseases, uncontrolled infections, pregnancy or lactation. This entry is derived from a study of Graves' ophthalmopathy and Graves' hyperthyroidism.

Overall study findings and caveats: Also, most clonotypes expanded in the thyroid above 0.001 frequency appeared in blood. Discrimination between ophthalmopathy and stable hyperthyroidism by a 13-signature model showed roughly 88% sensitivity and almost 83% specificity.

The V call is TRBV9, the J call TRBJ2-5, with unresolved D. The receptor comes from an adult woman with stable Graves' hyperthyroidism. The sequencing input was peripheral blood. The CDR3 bases are TGTGCCAGCAGCGACGGACCACTCCGCCAAGAGACCCAGTACTTC. It translates to CASSDGPLRQETQYF.